The TCR beta chain described here comes from a study of blood T cell repertoires in COVID-19. Study summary: The United States, Italy and Spain provided the acute and convalescent COVID-19 samples. PBMCs, B-cell-depleted T cells, or T cells were the source of the cDNA or gDNA that made up the material.

Per the germline V gene, CDR1 is MNHEY and CDR2 is SVGAGI. This CDR3 has 15 amino acids. The J segment lost 8 bases and the V segment lost 6 bases, leaving 13 bases of the junction unmatched. In the source study's methods: How many nucleated cells were present was estimated from reference gene primer amplification. Profiling relied on immunoSEQ multiplex PCR, and the TCRdb table lists in-frame clones only, not all of them. V and J calls and clone size are as listed in that table; D and trimming were resolved from the DNA. The sample includes 150,000 or so clones, roughly 73% of them seen just once. Sequencing was done on a sample of peripheral blood. The chain uses TRBV6-5 and TRBJ1-2, with TRBD1 matching 9 bases. This receptor was taken from a woman aged 45-65 years with active or convalescent COVID-19. The CDR3 DNA reads TGTGCCAGCAGCCTCCCGGGACAGGGTTGGAAAGGCTACACCTTC. Translated: CASSLPGQGWKGYTF.